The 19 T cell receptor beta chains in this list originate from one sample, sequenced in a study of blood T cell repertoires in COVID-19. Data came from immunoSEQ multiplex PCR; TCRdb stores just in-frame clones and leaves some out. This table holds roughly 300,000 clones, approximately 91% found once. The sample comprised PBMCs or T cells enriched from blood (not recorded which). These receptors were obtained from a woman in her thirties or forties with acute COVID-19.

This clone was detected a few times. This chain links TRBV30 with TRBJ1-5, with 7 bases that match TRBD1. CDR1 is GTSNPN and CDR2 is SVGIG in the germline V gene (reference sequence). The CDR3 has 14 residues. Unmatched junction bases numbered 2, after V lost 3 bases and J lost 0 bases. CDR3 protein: CAWSRDSSNQPQHF. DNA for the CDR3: TGTGCCTGGAGCCGGGACAGTAGCAATCAGCCCCAGCATTTT.

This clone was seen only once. The chain's CDR3 is CATSRDAKSTNEKLFF. The DNA of the CDR3 is TGTGCCACCAGCAGAGACGCGAAATCAACTAATGAAAAACTGTTTTTT. The chain couples TRBV15 to TRBJ1-4; D is ambiguous. V dropped 0 bases and J dropped 0 bases, with 8 bases sitting between them. Germline V gene data show CDR1 as LNHNV and CDR2 as YYDKDF (reference sequence). The CDR3 covers 16 residues. Drawing the rest from reference TRBV15 and TRBJ1-4, the complete variable domain is DAMVIQNPRYQVTQFGKPVTLSCSQTLNHNVMYWYQQKSSQAPKLLFHYYDKDFNNEADTPDNFQSRRPNTSFCFLDIRSPGLGDTAMYLCATSRDAKSTNEKLFFGSGTQLSVL.

The CDR3 is CASSAGLAGALYEQYF. CDR3 sequence (DNA): TGTGCCAGCAGCGCCGGACTAGCGGGGGCTTTGTACGAGCAGTACTTC. The rearrangement uses TRBV7-2 and TRBJ2-7; 13 bases are a match to TRBD2. The CDR3 length is 16 residues. V lost 5 bases, J lost 4 bases, and 8 bases stayed unmatched. Germline lookup yields CDR1 SGHTA and CDR2 FQGNSA.

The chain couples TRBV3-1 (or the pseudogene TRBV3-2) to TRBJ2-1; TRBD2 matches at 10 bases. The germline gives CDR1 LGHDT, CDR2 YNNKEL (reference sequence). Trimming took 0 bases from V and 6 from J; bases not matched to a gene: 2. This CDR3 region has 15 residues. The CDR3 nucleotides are TGTGCCAGCAGCCAAGATCAGCGGGGGGGCAATGAGCAGTTCTTC. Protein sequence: CASSQDQRGGNEQFF.

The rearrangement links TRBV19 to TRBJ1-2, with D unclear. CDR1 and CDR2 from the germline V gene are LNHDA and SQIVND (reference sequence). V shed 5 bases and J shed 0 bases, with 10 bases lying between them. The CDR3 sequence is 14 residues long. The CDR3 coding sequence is TGTGCCAGTAGTCTACTGGGAGCTAACTATGGCTACACCTTC. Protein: CASSLLGANYGYTF. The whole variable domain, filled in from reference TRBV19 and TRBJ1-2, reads DGGITQSPKYLFRKEGQNVTLSCEQNLNHDAMYWYRQDPGQGLRLIYYSQIVNDFQKGDIAEGYSVSREKKESFPLTVTSAQKNPTAFYLCASSLLGANYGYTFGSGTRLTVV.

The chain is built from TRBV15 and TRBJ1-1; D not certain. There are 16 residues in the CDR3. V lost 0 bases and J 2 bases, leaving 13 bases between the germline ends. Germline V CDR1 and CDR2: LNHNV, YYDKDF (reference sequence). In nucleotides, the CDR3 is TGTGCCACCAGCAGAGATCGCGTCCAAGTTAACACTGAAGCTTTCTTT. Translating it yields CATSRDRVQVNTEAFF.

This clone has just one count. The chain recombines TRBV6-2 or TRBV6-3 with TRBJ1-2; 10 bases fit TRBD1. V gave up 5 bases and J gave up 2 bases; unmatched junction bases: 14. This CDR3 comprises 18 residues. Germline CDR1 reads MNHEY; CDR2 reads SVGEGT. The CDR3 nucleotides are TGTGCCAGCAGTACCTACAGGGACAGGGGCCCTGGAAACTATGGCTACACCTTC. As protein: CASSTYRDRGPGNYGYTF.

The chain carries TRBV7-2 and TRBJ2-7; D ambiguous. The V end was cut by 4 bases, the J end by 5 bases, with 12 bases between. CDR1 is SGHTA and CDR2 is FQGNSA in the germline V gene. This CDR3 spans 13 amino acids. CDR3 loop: CASSSPGLDEQYF. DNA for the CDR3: TGTGCCAGCAGCTCCCCAGGCCTGGACGAGCAGTACTTC.

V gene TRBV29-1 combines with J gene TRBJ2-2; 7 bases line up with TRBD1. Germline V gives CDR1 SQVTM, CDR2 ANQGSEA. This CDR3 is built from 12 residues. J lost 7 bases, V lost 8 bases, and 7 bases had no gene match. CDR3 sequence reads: CSYVGGSGELFF. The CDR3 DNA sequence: TGCAGCTATGTAGGGGGCAGCGGGGAGCTGTTTTTT.

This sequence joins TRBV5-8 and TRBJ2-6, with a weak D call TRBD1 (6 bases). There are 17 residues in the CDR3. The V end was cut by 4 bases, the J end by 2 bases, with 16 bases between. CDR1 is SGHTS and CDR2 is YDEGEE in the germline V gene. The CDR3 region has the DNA TGTGCCAGCAGCGCCCCGGAAAGGGGGACTGGGGCCAACGTCCTGACTTTC. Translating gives CASSAPERGTGANVLTF.

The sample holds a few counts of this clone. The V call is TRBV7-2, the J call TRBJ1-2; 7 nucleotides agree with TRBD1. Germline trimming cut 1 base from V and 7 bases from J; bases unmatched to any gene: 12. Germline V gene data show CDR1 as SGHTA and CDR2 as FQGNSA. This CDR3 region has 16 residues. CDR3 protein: CASSLVRVRGTSGYTF. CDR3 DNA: TGTGCCAGCAGCTTAGTCAGAGTCAGGGGGACTAGTGGCTACACCTTC.

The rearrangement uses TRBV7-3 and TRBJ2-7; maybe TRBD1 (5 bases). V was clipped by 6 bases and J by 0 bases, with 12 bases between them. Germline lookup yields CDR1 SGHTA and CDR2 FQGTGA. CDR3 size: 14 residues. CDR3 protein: CASSSSDSSYEQYF. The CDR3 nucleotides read TGTGCCAGCAGTTCCAGCGACAGCTCCTACGAGCAGTACTTC. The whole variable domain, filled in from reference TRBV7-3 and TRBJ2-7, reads GAGVSQTPSNKVTEKGKYVELRCDPISGHTALYWYRQSLGQGPEFLIYFQGTGAADDSGLPNDRFFAVRPEGSVSTLKIQRTERGDSAVYLCASSSSDSSYEQYFGPGTRLTVT.

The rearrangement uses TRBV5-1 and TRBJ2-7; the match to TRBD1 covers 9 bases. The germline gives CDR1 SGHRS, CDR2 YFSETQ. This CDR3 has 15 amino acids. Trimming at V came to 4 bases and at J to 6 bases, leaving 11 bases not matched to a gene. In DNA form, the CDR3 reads TGCGCCAGCAGCACAACCGGGACAGGGAGTCTCGAGCAGTACTTC. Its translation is CASSTTGTGSLEQYF.

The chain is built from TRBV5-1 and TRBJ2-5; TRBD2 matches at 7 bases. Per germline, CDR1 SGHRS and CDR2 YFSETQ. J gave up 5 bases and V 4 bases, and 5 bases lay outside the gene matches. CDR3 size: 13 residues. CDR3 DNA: TGCGCCAGCAGCAACGGACTAGTGGAGACCCAGTACTTC. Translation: CASSNGLVETQYF. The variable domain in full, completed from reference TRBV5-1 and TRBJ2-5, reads KAGVTQTPRYLIKTRGQQVTLSCSPISGHRSVSWYQQTPGQGLQFLFEYFSETQRNKGNFPGRFSGRQFSNSRSEMNVSTLELGDSALYLCASSNGLVETQYFGPGTRLLVL.

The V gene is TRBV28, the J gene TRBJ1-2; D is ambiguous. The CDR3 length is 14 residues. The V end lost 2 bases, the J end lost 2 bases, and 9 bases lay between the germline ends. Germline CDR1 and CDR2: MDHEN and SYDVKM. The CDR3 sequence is CASSLSGPNYGYTF. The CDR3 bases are TGTGCCAGCAGTTTAAGTGGGCCCAACTATGGCTACACCTTC.

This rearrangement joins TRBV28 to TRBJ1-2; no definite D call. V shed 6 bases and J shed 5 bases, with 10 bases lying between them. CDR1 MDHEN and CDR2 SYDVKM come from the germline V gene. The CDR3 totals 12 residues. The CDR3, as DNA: TGTGCCAGCAGGCCCCACAGTTATGGCTACACCTTC. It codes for CASRPHSYGYTF.

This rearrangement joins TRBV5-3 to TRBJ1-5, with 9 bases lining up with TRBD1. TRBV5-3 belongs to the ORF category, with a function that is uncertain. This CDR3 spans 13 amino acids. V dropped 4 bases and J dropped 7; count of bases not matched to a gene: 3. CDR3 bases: TGTGCCAGAAGCGGGGACAGGGACCAGCCCCAGCATTTT. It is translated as CARSGDRDQPQHF.

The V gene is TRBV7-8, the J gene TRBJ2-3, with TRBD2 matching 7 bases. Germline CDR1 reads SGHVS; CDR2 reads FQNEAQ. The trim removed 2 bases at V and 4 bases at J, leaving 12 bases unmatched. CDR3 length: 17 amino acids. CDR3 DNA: TGTGCCAGCAGCTTATATCCTCCCGGGAGCGGGGCAGATACGCAGTATTTT. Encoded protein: CASSLYPPGSGADTQYF.

The CDR3 is CASSVSVASGRLNEQFF. In nucleotides, the CDR3 is TGTGCCAGCAGCGTATCGGTCGCTAGCGGGAGGCTAAATGAGCAGTTCTTC. V is TRBV9 and J is TRBJ2-1, with 11 nucleotides matching TRBD2. CDR3 length equals 17 residues. The trim removed 1 base at V and 7 bases at J, leaving 10 bases unmatched. Germline-derived CDR1 and CDR2 are SGDLS and YYNGEE.